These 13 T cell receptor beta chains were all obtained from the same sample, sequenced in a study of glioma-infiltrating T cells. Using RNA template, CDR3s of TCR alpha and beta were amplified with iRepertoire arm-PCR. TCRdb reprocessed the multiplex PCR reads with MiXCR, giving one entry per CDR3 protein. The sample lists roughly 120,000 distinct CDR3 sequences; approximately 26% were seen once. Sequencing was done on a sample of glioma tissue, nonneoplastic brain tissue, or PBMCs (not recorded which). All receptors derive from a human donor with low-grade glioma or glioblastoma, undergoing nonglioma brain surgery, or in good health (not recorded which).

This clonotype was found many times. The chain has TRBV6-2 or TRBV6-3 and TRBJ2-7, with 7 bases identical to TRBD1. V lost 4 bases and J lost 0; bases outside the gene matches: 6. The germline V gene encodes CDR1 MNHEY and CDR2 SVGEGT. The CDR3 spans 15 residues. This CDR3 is CASSSPQGRSYEQYF. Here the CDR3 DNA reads TGTGCCAGCAGTTCCCCACAGGGGCGCTCCTACGAGCAGTACTTC.

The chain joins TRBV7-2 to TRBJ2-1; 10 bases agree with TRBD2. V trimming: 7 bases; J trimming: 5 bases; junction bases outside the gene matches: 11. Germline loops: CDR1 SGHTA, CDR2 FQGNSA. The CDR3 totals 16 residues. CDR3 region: CASTGMLAGADNEQFF. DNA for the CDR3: TGTGCCAGCACTGGGATGCTAGCGGGAGCCGACAATGAGCAGTTCTTC.

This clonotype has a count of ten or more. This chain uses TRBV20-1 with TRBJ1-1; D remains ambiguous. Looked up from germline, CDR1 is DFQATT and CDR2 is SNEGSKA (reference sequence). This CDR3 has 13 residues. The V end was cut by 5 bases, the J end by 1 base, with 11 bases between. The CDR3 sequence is CSAFRPSNTEAFF. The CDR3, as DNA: TGCAGTGCTTTCAGGCCATCGAACACTGAAGCTTTCTTT.

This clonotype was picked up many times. CDR3 sequence reads: CASSPGGRALGTQYF. DNA of the CDR3: TGTGCCAGCTCACCAGGTGGAAGGGCCCTCGGTACGCAGTATTTT. This chain uses TRBV18 with TRBJ2-3, with no clear D. From germline, CDR1 is KGHSH and CDR2 LQKENI. Between the trimmed V and J ends, which lost 2 bases and 8 bases, there was a span of 17 bases. The CDR3 is made up of 15 amino acids.

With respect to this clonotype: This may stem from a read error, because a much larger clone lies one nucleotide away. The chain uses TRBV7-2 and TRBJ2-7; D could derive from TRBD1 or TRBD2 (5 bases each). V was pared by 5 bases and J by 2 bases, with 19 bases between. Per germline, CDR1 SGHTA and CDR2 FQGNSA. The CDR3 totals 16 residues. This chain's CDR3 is CASSLRPGTLPYEQYF. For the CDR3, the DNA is TGTGCCAGCAGCCTTAGACCCGGGACCTTACCCTACGAGCAGTACTTC. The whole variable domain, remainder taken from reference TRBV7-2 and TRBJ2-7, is GAGVSQSPSNKVTEKGKDVELRCDPISGHTALYWYRQSLGQGLEFLIYFQGNSAPDKSGLPSDRFSAERTGGSVSTLTIQRTQQEDSAVYLCASSLRPGTLPYEQYFGPGTRLTVT.

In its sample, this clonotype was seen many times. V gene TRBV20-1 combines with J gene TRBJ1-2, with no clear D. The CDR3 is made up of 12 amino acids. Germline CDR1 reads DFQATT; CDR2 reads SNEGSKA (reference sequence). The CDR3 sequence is CGWRLSNYGYTF. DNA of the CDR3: TGCGGGTGGCGGTTATCTAACTATGGCTACACCTTC.

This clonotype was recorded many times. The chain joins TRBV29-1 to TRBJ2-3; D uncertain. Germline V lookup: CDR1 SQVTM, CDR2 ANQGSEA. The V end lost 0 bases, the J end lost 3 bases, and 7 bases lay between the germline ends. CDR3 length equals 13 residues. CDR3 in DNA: TGCAGCGTTGAAGATCAGGCTACAGATACGCAGTATTTT. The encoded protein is CSVEDQATDTQYF.

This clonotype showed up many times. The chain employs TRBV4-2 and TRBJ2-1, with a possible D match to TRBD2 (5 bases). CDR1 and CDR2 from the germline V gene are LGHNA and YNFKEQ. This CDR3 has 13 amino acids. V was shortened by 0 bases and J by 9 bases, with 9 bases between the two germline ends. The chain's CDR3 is CASSQDLRVEQFF. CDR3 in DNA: TGTGCCAGCAGCCAAGATCTGAGGGTTGAGCAGTTCTTC.

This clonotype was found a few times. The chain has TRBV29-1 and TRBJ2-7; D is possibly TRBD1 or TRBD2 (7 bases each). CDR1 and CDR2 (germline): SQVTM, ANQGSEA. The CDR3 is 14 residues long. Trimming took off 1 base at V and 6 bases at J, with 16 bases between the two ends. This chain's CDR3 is CSVEARGGGPEQYF. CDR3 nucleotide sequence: TGCAGCGTTGAAGCCAGGGGAGGGGGCCCCGAGCAGTACTTC.

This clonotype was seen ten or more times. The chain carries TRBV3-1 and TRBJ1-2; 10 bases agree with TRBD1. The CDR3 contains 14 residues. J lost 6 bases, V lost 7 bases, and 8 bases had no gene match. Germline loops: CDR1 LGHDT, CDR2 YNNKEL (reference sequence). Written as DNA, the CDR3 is TGTGCCAGCACCTTGGGGGACAGGGGACATGGCTACACCTTC. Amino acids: CASTLGDRGHGYTF.

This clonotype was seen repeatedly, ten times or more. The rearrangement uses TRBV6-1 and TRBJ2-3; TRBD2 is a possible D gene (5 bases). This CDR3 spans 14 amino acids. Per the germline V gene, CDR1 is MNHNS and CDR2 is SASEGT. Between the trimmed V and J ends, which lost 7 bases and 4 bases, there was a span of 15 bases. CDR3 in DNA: TGTGCCAGCACGGGATGGAGAGAGGCAGATACGCAGTATTTT. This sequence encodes CASTGWREADTQYF.

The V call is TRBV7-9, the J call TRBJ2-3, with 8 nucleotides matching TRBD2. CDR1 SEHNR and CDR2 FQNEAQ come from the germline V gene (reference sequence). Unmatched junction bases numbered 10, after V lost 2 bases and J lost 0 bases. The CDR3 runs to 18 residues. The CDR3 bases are TGTGCCAGCAGCTTAATAAGCGGGAGTTCTTCTAGCACAGATACGCAGTATTTT. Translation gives CASSLISGSSSSTDTQYF.

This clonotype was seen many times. CDR3 nucleotides: TGTGCCAGCAGTTTCGATACAGAAGGGCGGATTAATGAAAAACTGTTTTTT. This encodes CASSFDTEGRINEKLFF. The chain has TRBV27 and TRBJ1-4; D call uncertain. CDR1 and CDR2 from the germline V gene are MNHEY and SMNVEV (reference sequence). The CDR3 has 17 residues. The V end lost 3 bases, the J end lost 4 bases, and 18 bases lay between the germline ends.